The table lists the clone carrying this T cell receptor beta chain with many counts. V was clipped by 6 bases and J by 6 bases; unmatched bases: 7. The CDR3 length is 13 residues. Per the germline V gene, CDR1 is MDHEN and CDR2 is SYDVKM. The data belong to a study of T cells in Graves' hyperthyroidism and ophthalmopathy. The study excluded patients with uncontrolled infection, other autoimmune disease, pregnancy or lactation. The CDR3 regions of TCR beta were amplified from RNA transcripts. With the HTBI primer set, the TCR CDR3 went through a first round of RT-PCR. Using its own MiXCR run on the multiplex PCR reads, TCRdb lists one record per CDR3 protein. The table records more than 450,000 distinct CDR3 sequences, 20% of them present only once.

This sequence originates from a man between 40 and 49 years old with Graves' ophthalmopathy. The V gene is TRBV28, the J gene TRBJ1-2; 7 bases align to TRBD1. Sequencing was carried out using blood. The CDR3 spells CASSPQGENGYTF. In DNA, the CDR3 is TGTGCCAGCAGCCCTCAGGGGGAAAATGGCTACACCTTC.